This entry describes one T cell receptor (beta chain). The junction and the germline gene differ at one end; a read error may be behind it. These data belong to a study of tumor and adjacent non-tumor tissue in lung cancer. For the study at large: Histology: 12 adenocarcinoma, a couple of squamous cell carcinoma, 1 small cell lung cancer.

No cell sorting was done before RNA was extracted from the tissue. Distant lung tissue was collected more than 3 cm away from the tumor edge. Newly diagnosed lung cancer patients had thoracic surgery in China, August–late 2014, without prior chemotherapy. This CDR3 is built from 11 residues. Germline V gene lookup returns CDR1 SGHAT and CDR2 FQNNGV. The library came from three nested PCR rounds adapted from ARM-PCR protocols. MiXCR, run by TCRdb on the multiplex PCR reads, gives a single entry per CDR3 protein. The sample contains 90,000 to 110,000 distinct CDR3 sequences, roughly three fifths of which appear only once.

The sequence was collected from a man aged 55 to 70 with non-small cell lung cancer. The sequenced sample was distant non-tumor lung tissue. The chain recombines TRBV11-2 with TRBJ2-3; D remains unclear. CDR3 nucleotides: TGTGCCTGCAAAGAGGCAGATACGCAGTATTTC. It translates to CACKEADTQYF.